This T cell receptor beta chain derives from a study of T cell changes during pregnancy in multiple sclerosis (dated by TCRdb to the late 2010s). At the level of the whole study: The study looked at changes in the T cell repertoire across pregnancy in women with multiple sclerosis.

For this clone: What antigen it recognizes has not been identified. No base quality information exists; no much larger clone differs at one position.

In the germline V gene, CDR1 corresponds to MGHDK and CDR2 to SYGVNS. CDR3 length: 11 amino acids, cysteine to phenylalanine. Here the CDR3 DNA is all that survives: 33 bases in frame from base 1. Deletion took 6 bases off V and 4 bases off J, with a span of 6 bases between the germline ends. Library preparation used the immunoSEQ multiplex PCR assay. TCRdb carries this immuneACCESS record with in-frame sequences only. Its versions omit some clonotypes, under half of them owing to an unresolved V gene in the studies checked, with the rest unexplained. Counted in this sample were around 39,000 clones; roughly 88% of them appeared once. The ten largest clonotypes hold under 4.5% of the sample.

The material was CD8+ T cells from peripheral blood mononuclear cells, obtained in the first trimester of pregnancy. The chain links TRBV25-1 with TRBJ1-2; D gene: possibly TRBD1, on 5 matching bases. The receptor's source is a female donor with multiple sclerosis, enrolled in a pregnancy study. The nucleotides read TGTGCCAGCAGAGGGGTCTATGGCTACACCTTC. Translated, this gives CASRGVYGYTF.